These T cell receptor beta chains were read from a single sample in a study of OX40 agonist ivuxolimab in advanced cancers. This table comes from immunoSEQ multiplex PCR, and its TCRdb copy is limited to in-frame clones, with some not included. The repertoire holds 69,000 or so clones, with under 90% as singletons. The specimen was CD4+ or CD8+ T cells sorted from blood, collected in a trial of the OX40 agonist ivuxolimab. These receptor sequences come from an adult with an advanced solid tumor such as melanoma, head and neck, liver or kidney cancer. CDR3s include the opening cysteine and the closing phenylalanine or tryptophan. A D gene is named only where the DNA matches it firmly. Size values are once, few and many counts, or a class for expanded clones, and some rows have none.

abundance,v_gene,d_gene,j_gene,CDR3nt,CDR3aa
.,TRBV5-1,.,TRBJ1-1,TGCGCCAGCAGCGGTGGGGGGGCGGACACTGAAGCTTTCTTT,CASSGGGADTEAFF
.,TRBV18,TRBD1,TRBJ1-2,TGTGCCAGCTCACGGGAGGCAGGGGGCGCCGATGGCTACACCTTC,CASSREAGGADGYTF
.,TRBV7-9,.,TRBJ1-6,TGTGCCAGCAGGCGGGACGGTTTAGGGCCCCTCCACTTT,CASRRDGLGPLHF
.,TRBV5-5,.,TRBJ2-2,TGTGCCAGCAGCTCCCTCGATACAGTCCCGAACACCGGGGAGCTGTTTTTT,CASSSLDTVPNTGELFF
.,TRBV7-6,TRBD2,TRBJ2-7,TGTGCCAGCAGCTACTTAGCGGGCACTGCCTACGAGCAGTACTTC,CASSYLAGTAYEQYF
.,TRBV2,TRBD1,TRBJ2-3,TGTGCCAGTAGCCGGGACAGGGATCCAGATACGCAGTATTTT,CASSRDRDPDTQYF
.,TRBV7-8,.,TRBJ2-7,TGTGCCAGCAGCGCGGGACTCCCCTTCGAGCAGTACTTC,CASSAGLPFEQYF
.,TRBV9,.,TRBJ2-3,TGTGCCAGCAGCGTAGCCCAGGGGGGGGCAGGGGATACGCAGTATTTT,CASSVAQGGAGDTQYF
.,TRBV7-2,TRBD1,TRBJ1-2,TGTGCCAGCAGCTCACCGACAGGGAGCTATGGCTACACCTTC,CASSSPTGSYGYTF
.,TRBV27,TRBD1,TRBJ2-7,TGTGCCACCAGTGACAGGGCGACCTACGAGCAGTACTTC,CATSDRATYEQYF
.,TRBV7-8,.,TRBJ1-5,TGTGCCAGCAGCCCAGGGGATCAGCCCCAGCATTTT,CASSPGDQPQHF
.,TRBV18,TRBD1,TRBJ1-2,TGCGCCAGCTCACCGGGACAGGGGGCATGGGGCTACACCTTC,CASSPGQGAWGYTF
.,TRBV11-3,.,TRBJ1-2,TGTGCCAGCAGCTTAGTTAGAGGTGATGGCTACACCTTC,CASSLVRGDGYTF
once,TRBV5-1,.,TRBJ2-2,TGCGCCAGCAGCTTGGGCCGGGAGGAGCTGTTTTTT,CASSLGREELFF
few,TRBV4-3,.,TRBJ1-2,TGCGCCAGCAGCCAGGAGGGGACCTATGGCTACACCTTC,CASSQEGTYGYTF
.,TRBV11-3,.,TRBJ1-5,TGTGCCAGCAGCCAGGACGGTCATAGCAATCAGCCCCAGCATTTT,CASSQDGHSNQPQHF
.,TRBV10-3,.,TRBJ2-7,TGTGCCATCAGTGAACCGGGATCCCCTCAATACGAGCAGTACTTC,CAISEPGSPQYEQYF
.,TRBV7-8,TRBD1,TRBJ1-1,TGTGCCAGCAGCCGATACCGGGACAGTGAAGCTTTCTTT,CASSRYRDSEAFF
few,TRBV4-2,TRBD2,TRBJ2-3,TGTGCCAGCAGCCAACCGCAGCGGGGAGATACGCAGTATTTT,CASSQPQRGDTQYF
.,TRBV7-2,.,TRBJ2-3,TGTGCCAGCAGGCTCTGGGGGCCTAGCACAGATACGCAGTATTTT,CASRLWGPSTDTQYF
.,TRBV19,.,TRBJ2-3,TGTGCCAGTAGCCGCAGGCTATTCACAGATACGCAGTATTTT,CASSRRLFTDTQYF
few,TRBV9,TRBD2,TRBJ2-2,TGTGCCAGCAGCGCCCAGGGACTAGCGGCGACCGGGGAGCTGTTTTTT,CASSAQGLAATGELFF
few,TRBV21-1,.,TRBJ1-5,TGTGCCAGCAGCAAAGGTGGGCAGGGATGTGTGCCCCAGCATTTT,CASSKGGQGCVPQHF
.,TRBV5-6,.,TRBJ2-1,TGTGCCAGCAGCTTGGAGACAGGGAGGTCCTACAATGAGCAGTTCTTC,CASSLETGRSYNEQFF
once,TRBV29-1,TRBD1,TRBJ1-1,TGCAGCTCAACCAGGGGGGGGACTGAAGCTTTCTTT,CSSTRGGTEAFF